This T cell receptor (beta chain) was retrieved from a study of T cell changes during pregnancy in multiple sclerosis. The CDR3 consists of 13 residues. V gave up 6 bases and J gave up 6 bases, with 11 bases separating them. Looked up from germline, CDR1 is SGHTA and CDR2 is FQGNSA. Libraries were prepared by immunoSEQ multiplex PCR; TCRdb keeps only in-frame clonotypes and omits some of them. Among fewer than 55,000 clones listed, around 92% were seen once. This clone was observed a few times. The sample comprised peripheral blood. This TCR was sampled from a female donor with multiple sclerosis, enrolled in a pregnancy study. The chain carries TRBV7-2 and TRBJ2-2; D uncertain. This CDR3 is CASSPSLSGELFF. CDR3 coding DNA: TGTGCCAGCAGTCCCTCCCTATCCGGGGAGCTGTTTTTT. The whole variable domain, remainder taken from reference TRBV7-2 and TRBJ2-2, is GAGVSQSPSNKVTEKGKDVELRCDPISGHTALYWYRQSLGQGLEFLIYFQGNSAPDKSGLPSDRFSAERTGGSVSTLTIQRTQQEDSAVYLCASSPSLSGELFFGEGSRLTVL.